One T cell receptor (beta chain) is described in this entry. Antigen unknown. This specimen belongs to a study of T cell repertoires in cytomegalovirus infection. On the study more broadly: Recently identified HLA-C-restricted CMV epitopes were among the peptides used.

TCRdb fed the reads into MiXCR, producing one record per CDR3 protein. The sample has approximately 590,000 distinct CDR3 sequences, 40% seen once; the top ten hold 48%. The CDR3 is made up of 18 amino acids. Trimming removed 1 base at V and 2 bases at J, with 18 bases between. Germline CDR1 SGHVS, CDR2 FQNEAQ. The chain recombines TRBV7-8 with TRBJ2-1; possible D gene TRBD1, 6 bases. The receptor was isolated from a human donor in good health (CMV status not recorded). Some clones in this sample may be carry-over from other donors' samples. Sequenced material: cultured PBMCs, taken from culture after CMV antigen stimulation. The CDR3 loop reads CASSLDSPLTGAYNEQFF. The CDR3 nucleotides are TGTGCCAGCAGCTTAGACAGTCCCTTGACAGGTGCCTACAATGAGCAGTTCTTC.